This T cell receptor (beta chain) comes out of a study of graft-versus-host responses after intestinal transplantation. Study overall: Uniformly, recipients were administered anti-thymocyte globulin induction with subsequent tacrolimus and steroids for roughly three years.

Clones were read by immunoSEQ multiplex PCR, and TCRdb kept only the in-frame ones, dropping some. The sample records just over 15,000 clones, over 75% being singletons. CDR3 length equals 21 residues. V gave up 1 base and J gave up 2 bases; unmatched junction bases: 13. Germline V gives CDR1 LNHDA, CDR2 SQIVND (reference sequence). The sequencing used bone marrow, collected less than 130 days after intestinal transplantation. This chain uses TRBV19 with TRBJ2-1; 14 bases map to TRBD2. The TCR was taken from a human patient who received an intestinal transplant, so some T cells may come from the graft donor. The CDR3: CASSIVGLTSGRAPPYNEQFF. CDR3 sequence (DNA): TGTGCCAGTAGTATAGTTGGATTGACTAGCGGGAGGGCCCCACCCTACAATGAGCAGTTCTTC.